This T cell receptor (beta chain) was recovered during a study of human T cells and chemical hapten exposure. Whole-study context: Diphenylcyclopropenone was applied weekly to patients' scalps across the roughly 23-week study. Yields of TCR per sample differed, chiefly owing to small differences in pooled library volume.

The V gene's germline CDR1 is SQVTM and CDR2 ANQGSEA. The CDR3 runs 13 residues. The V gene lost 5 bases and the J gene lost 5 bases, with 16 bases spanning the gap. MiXCR was run by TCRdb on the RACE reads, yielding one entry per CDR3 protein. Among around 69,000 distinct CDR3 sequences listed, about 8% were seen once. The time point here: patch test 2, 6 weeks after DPC sensitization. Noted treatment: therapeutic diphenylcyclopropenone sensitization with weekly scalp DPC. Extraction of total RNA was performed on unfractionated whole blood. This chain uses TRBV29-1 with TRBJ2-7; D is possibly TRBD1 (8 bases). The sequence derives from a woman aged 50 to 65 with alopecia areata. Some clones in this sample may be carry-over from other donors' samples. The sample in question was whole blood, obtained in connection with sensitization to the hapten diphenylcyclopropenone (DPC). The CDR3 sequence is CSVSQGGANEQYF. In nucleotides, the CDR3 is TGCAGCGTTTCACAGGGGGGGGCTAACGAGCAGTACTTC.